A selection of T cell receptor beta chains follows, all from one sample in a study of T cells in Graves' hyperthyroidism and ophthalmopathy. From the multiplex PCR reads, TCRdb called clonotypes with MiXCR, one entry per CDR3 protein. Of roughly 350,000 distinct CDR3 sequences listed, around 14% are singletons. The sequencing sample was made of blood. Receptors were obtained from a woman younger than 45 with Graves' hyperthyroidism. Each CDR3 is given with its conserved first and last residue. D genes are given only for firm matches. Where a row states a size, it is once, few, many or the class of an expanded clone; other rows omit it.

d_gene	v_gene	abundance	j_gene	CDR3nt	CDR3aa
-	TRBV7-8	many	TRBJ2-1	TGTGCCAGCAGCTTAGCGGGTAGGGCTGGGAATGAGCAGTTCTTC	CASSLAGRAGNEQFF
-	TRBV11-2	many	TRBJ2-3	TGTGCCAGCAGCTTGTGGGCCCTCACAGATACGCAGTATTTT	CASSLWALTDTQYF
-	TRBV24-1	many	TRBJ2-2	TGTGCCACCAGTGATCCGAGGGTCCCCGGGGAGCTGTTTTTT	CATSDPRVPGELFF
TRBD2	TRBV4-1	-	TRBJ2-1	TGCGCCAGCAGCTTCGGACTAGCGGGAAGGGTTGAGCAGTTCTTC	CASSFGLAGRVEQFF
-	TRBV30	many	TRBJ1-6	TGTGCCTGGAGTGTAGGGGCAGATTCACCCCTCCACTTT	CAWSVGADSPLHF
-	TRBV29-1	many	TRBJ2-5	TGCAGCGCCCGTTACGAGGAGACCCAGTACTTC	CSARYEETQYF
TRBD1	TRBV9	-	TRBJ2-7	TGTGCCAGCAGCGTATTGGGACAGGGGGGTTCCGAGCAGTACTTC	CASSVLGQGGSEQYF
-	TRBV2	few	TRBJ1-6	TGTGCCACGGATTCTGTAGGGAGAAATTCACCCCTCCACTTT	CATDSVGRNSPLHF
-	TRBV2	many	TRBJ2-1	TGTGCCAGCAACGTCGAAGAAGGCGGTGAGCAGTTCTTC	CASNVEEGGEQFF
TRBD2	TRBV15	-	TRBJ2-1	TGTGCCACCAGCGGGAGGGCCCCCTACAATGAGCAGTTCTTC	CATSGRAPYNEQFF
-	TRBV11-1	-	TRBJ2-2	TGTGCCACGGGATTCACAGGTTATTTCGCTCTGAACACCGGGGAGCTGTTTTTT	CATGFTGYFALNTGELFF
-	TRBV5-5	many	TRBJ2-5	TGTGCCAGCAGCTTGGATAGCGGAGAGGGGGAGACCCAGTACTTC	CASSLDSGEGETQYF
-	TRBV12-3/TRBV12-4	many	TRBJ1-5	TGTGCCAGCAGTTTTGGGGATGGTGGACCCCAGCATTTT	CASSFGDGGPQHF
TRBD1	TRBV20-1	few	TRBJ1-1	TGCAGTGCTAGAGATATTCAGGGGGCTCTATTGAACACTGAAGCTTTCTTT	CSARDIQGALLNTEAFF
TRBD1	TRBV28	few	TRBJ2-1	TGTGCCAGCAGTTCAATAACAGGGGTGGGAGTCTACAGTGAGCAGTTCTTC	CASSSITGVGVYSEQFF
-	TRBV10-3	many	TRBJ2-7	TGTGCCATCAGTCTCGGGGGAGGGGGCGGCCACGAGCAGTACTTC	CAISLGGGGGHEQYF
-	TRBV28	many	TRBJ1-1	TGTGCCCACCGCCCGGTCGGGAACACTGAAGCTTTCTTT	CAHRPVGNTEAFF
TRBD1	TRBV7-2	many	TRBJ2-1	TGTGCCAGCAGCTCTGGGACAGGTCTCTACAATGAGCAGTTCTTC	CASSSGTGLYNEQFF
-	TRBV29-1	-	TRBJ2-5	TGCAGCGTTCGAAGAGAGGGCAAAGAGACCCAGTACTTC	CSVRREGKETQYF
TRBD2	TRBV29-1	once	TRBJ2-1	TGCAGCGTTGAAGCCGGCACTATGGTGCGGGAGCCTAGAAGCTCCTACAATGAGCAGTTCTTC	CSVEAGTMVREPRSSYNEQFF
TRBD2	TRBV20-1	-	TRBJ2-1	TGCAGACCCCGAAGCGGGAATAGCGGTGAGCAGTTCTTC	CRPRSGNSGEQFF
-	TRBV19	-	TRBJ1-5	TGTGCCACTGCACGGACCTGGCATCAGCCCCAGCATTTT	CATARTWHQPQHF
TRBD1	TRBV12-3/TRBV12-4	many	TRBJ2-5	TGTGCCAGCAGTGCACCTGGACAGGGTATAGAGACCCAGTACTTC	CASSAPGQGIETQYF
TRBD1	TRBV5-1	many	TRBJ2-1	TGCGCCAGCAGCCTCGGGACAGGGACCTACAATGAGCAGTTCTTC	CASSLGTGTYNEQFF
-	TRBV11-2	many	TRBJ2-7	TGTGCCAGCAGCCCGGACACCTCCTACGAGCAGTACTTC	CASSPDTSYEQYF
-	TRBV2	-	TRBJ1-1	TGTGCCAGCAGATCGGACGGGATGAACACTGAAGCTTTCTTT	CASRSDGMNTEAFF
-	TRBV10-3	-	TRBJ2-2	TGTGCCATCAGTGAAGGGTCGGGCACCGGGGAGCTGTTTTTT	CAISEGSGTGELFF
TRBD2	TRBV11-3	few	TRBJ2-1	TGTGCCAGCAGCTTACCGTATCCGGGGGCGGGAGGGCCCTACAATGAGCAGTTCTTC	CASSLPYPGAGGPYNEQFF
TRBD1	TRBV10-3	many	TRBJ1-1	TGTGCCATCAGTGAGTCGAACAGGGGGCGCGGAACTGAAGCTTTCTTT	CAISESNRGRGTEAFF
TRBD2	TRBV24-1	-	TRBJ2-3	TGTGCCACCAGTGGGACTAGCGCGTGGGATACGCAGTATTTT	CATSGTSAWDTQYF
TRBD1	TRBV12-3/TRBV12-4	many	TRBJ1-2	TGTGCCAGCAGTTTAGGGACAGGGATCGTAGCTGGCTACACCTTC	CASSLGTGIVAGYTF
-	TRBV20-1	many	TRBJ2-1	TGCAGTGCTAGAGAACATGACAAGACCTACAATGAGCAGTTCTTC	CSAREHDKTYNEQFF
-	TRBV5-6	few	TRBJ2-5	TGTGCCAGCAGCCCACCTAGCGTACAAGAGACCCAGTACTTC	CASSPPSVQETQYF